This T cell receptor beta chain was sequenced in a study of a mutant IDH1 vaccine in newly diagnosed glioma. Study overall: The timing of visit V12 was week 35, and that of visit V13 was week 47.

As to time point: week 47, end of study. Topical imiquimod accompanied each vaccine dose, which consisted of 300 ug of mutant IDH1 20-mer peptide. In its sample, this clone was seen a few times. Its antigen is currently unknown. Germline V gene data show CDR1 as SQVTM and CDR2 as ANQGSEA. V was clipped by 6 bases and J by 5 bases; unmatched bases: 9. This CDR3 has 13 amino acids. Measured with immunoSEQ multiplex PCR; TCRdb has only the in-frame clones, and not every one. The sample lists about 50,000 clones, around 84% occurring once. The V and J genes are TRBV29-1 and TRBJ1-2, with 7 bases aligning to TRBD1. The receptor was isolated from a woman in her twenties or thirties with glioma. Some clones in this sample may be carry-over from other donors' samples. The sample in question was PBMCs, obtained from a glioma patient whose treatment included an IDH1 peptide vaccine. As DNA, the CDR3 is TGCAGCGTCGCCGGGGGACAGACTTATGGCTACACCTTC. Encoded protein: CSVAGGQTYGYTF.